This T cell receptor (beta chain) was captured by sequencing in a study of T cells expressing NK-cell markers. Findings and caveats of the study: Dominant NKG2C+ clonotypes accounted for roughly 1.0-8% of CD8+ T cells in six donors.

Turning to this clonotype: Its antigen is currently unknown.

TCRdb re-called the 5' RACE reads and catalogs CDR3 proteins one per entry, DNA excluded. This sample's table reports some 140,000 distinct CDR3 sequences. CDR1 is KGHDR, CDR2 SFDVKD, per germline. This CDR3 region has 15 residues. The clonotype comes from a woman between 50 and 59 years old in good health. J is TRBJ2-1 and V is TRBV24-1. The sequencing input was blood T cells: a sorted CD56 or NKG2C T cell subset, CD4+ or CD8+ T cells, or bulk PBMC T cells (not recorded which). The CDR3 sequence: CATSERTPLYNEQFF.